This passage covers 12 T cell receptor beta chains from one sample sequenced in a study of CD8 T cells in Susac syndrome (dated by TCRdb to the late 2010s). The method was the immunoSEQ multiplex PCR assay. RNA was extracted using the RNeasy kit, and roughly 0.5 to 1 microgram was reverse transcribed with random hexamers. The public sequencing data were trimmed at Q25 with fastp and processed into clonotypes with MiXCR by TCRdb, which kept only in-frame beta chains. For every CDR3 protein sequence, its rows merge into one entry that carries the most common genes and DNA. The sample profile shows 250,000 to 350,000 distinct CDR3 sequences; about 90% of them were found once. More than 0.06% of the sample is in the top ten clones. Source material: CD4+ T cells from PBMCs. The receptors come from a human donor with multiple sclerosis.

V gene TRBV12-3 or TRBV12-4 combines with J gene TRBJ1-2, with D maybe TRBD1 (6 bases). V gave up 3 bases and J gave up 8 bases, with 16 bases separating them. This CDR3 comprises 14 residues. The CDR3 sequence is CASSLGQGIGGYTF. The CDR3 bases are TGTGCCAGCAGTTTGGGCCAGGGGATCGGCGGCTACACCTTC.

This clonotype has only one observation. The chain combines TRBV7-3 with TRBJ1-6; D is ambiguous. CDR3 length: 15 residues. The ends were cut back, 5 bases at V and 10 bases at J, with 18 bases in the middle. The germline V gene has CDR1 SGHTA and CDR2 FQGTGA. The CDR3 nucleotides are TGTGCCAGCAGCGCCCAGGCCCCCGGCATGTCACCCCTCCACTTT. It encodes CASSAQAPGMSPLHF.

The rearrangement links TRBV30 to TRBJ2-2; D gene unclear. V dropped 0 bases and J dropped 4 bases, with 18 bases sitting between them. The CDR3 runs to 17 residues. Germline V gives CDR1 GTSNPN, CDR2 SVGIG (reference sequence). CDR3 DNA sequence: TGTGCCTGGAGTGTAATCGCTGGCCGCAGACGCACCGGGGAGCTGTTTTTT. As protein: CAWSVIAGRRRTGELFF.

This rearrangement joins TRBV7-9 to TRBJ1-1; the match to TRBD1 covers 7 bases. Germline V lookup: CDR1 SEHNR, CDR2 FQNEAQ (reference sequence). Trimming at V came to 3 bases and at J to 6 bases, leaving 4 bases not matched to a gene. The CDR3 extends over 13 amino acids. The CDR3 here is CASSLNTGAEAFF. CDR3 bases: TGTGCCAGCAGCTTGAATACAGGGGCTGAAGCTTTCTTT.

V and J are TRBV27 and TRBJ2-1, with D possibly being TRBD2 (6 bases). CDR3 length: 11 amino acids. In germline, CDR1 is MNHEY, CDR2 SMNVEV (reference sequence). V dropped 8 bases and J dropped 4 bases, with 6 bases sitting between them. CDR3 sequence reads: CASRGYNEQFF. CDR3 coding DNA: TGTGCCAGCCGGGGGTACAATGAGCAGTTCTTC.

This clonotype occurred a few times. The J gene is TRBJ2-2, the V gene TRBV7-6; no reliable D call. The CDR3 runs to 15 residues. Between the trimmed V and J ends, which lost 3 bases and 0 bases, there was a span of 8 bases. Germline CDR1 is SGHVS and CDR2 is FNYEAQ. This CDR3 is CASSFRGPNTGELFF. The CDR3 coding sequence is TGTGCCAGCAGCTTCCGTGGCCCGAACACCGGGGAGCTGTTTTTT.

The chain uses TRBV12-5 and TRBJ1-4, with 10 bases fitting TRBD1. The CDR3 is 13 residues long. J was trimmed by 7 bases and V by 6 bases; bases with no gene match: 2. Germline V CDR1 and CDR2: LGHNT, FRNRAP. Here the CDR3 reads CASGGQGSEKLFF. The CDR3 DNA sequence: TGTGCTAGTGGGGGACAGGGGAGTGAAAAACTGTTTTTT.

CDR3 sequence reads: CATSDALNYGYTF. CDR3 bases: TGTGCCACCAGTGATGCATTGAACTATGGCTACACCTTC. V and J are TRBV24-1 and TRBJ1-2, with D unclear. The CDR3 consists of 13 residues. The V gene lost 3 bases and the J gene lost 2 bases, with 6 bases spanning the gap. Germline V gives CDR1 KGHDR, CDR2 SFDVKD.

The rearrangement links TRBV20-1 to TRBJ1-2; 10 bases fit TRBD1. Per germline, CDR1 DFQATT and CDR2 SNEGSKA (reference sequence). J gave up 4 bases and V 6 bases, and 5 bases lay outside the gene matches. This CDR3 has 13 residues. The CDR3 region is CSATTGGTYGYTF. The CDR3 DNA reads as TGCAGTGCGACGACAGGGGGCACCTATGGCTACACCTTC.

This chain uses TRBV6-5 with TRBJ2-3, with TRBD2 as a possible D gene (7 bases). V was cut by 1 base and J by 0 bases, with 14 bases left in between. The germline gives CDR1 MNHEY, CDR2 SVGAGI. The CDR3 is 17 amino acids. CDR3 DNA: TGTGCCAGCAGTTACTGGGGGGGCGCCGCTAGCACAGATACGCAGTATTTT. Encoded protein: CASSYWGGAASTDTQYF.

The chain has TRBV7-9 and TRBJ2-5; TRBD1 agrees at 8 bases. V trimming: 5 bases; J trimming: 5 bases; junction bases outside the gene matches: 13. Germline V gives CDR1 SEHNR, CDR2 FQNEAQ (reference sequence). The CDR3 consists of 16 residues. The CDR3 reads CASSPQGAEVKETQYF. CDR3 coding DNA: TGTGCCAGCAGCCCCCAGGGGGCTGAGGTTAAGGAGACCCAGTACTTC.

The CDR3 region has the DNA TGTGCCAGCAGTACGGGGCGGGAGGGACGACTGGAGACCCAGTACTTC. Its translation: CASSTGREGRLETQYF. The genes are TRBV25-1 and TRBJ2-5; 9 positions agree with TRBD2. Per germline, CDR1 MGHDK and CDR2 SYGVNS. CDR3 size: 16 residues. With V trimmed by 5 bases and J by 5 bases, 12 bases remained unmatched. Full variable domain (outside the CDR3, taken from reference TRBV25-1 and TRBJ2-5): EADIYQTPRYLVIGTGKKITLECSQTMGHDKMYWYQQDPGMELHLIHYSYGVNSTEKGDLSSESTVSRIRTEHFPLTLESARPSHTSQYLCASSTGREGRLETQYFGPGTRLLVL.